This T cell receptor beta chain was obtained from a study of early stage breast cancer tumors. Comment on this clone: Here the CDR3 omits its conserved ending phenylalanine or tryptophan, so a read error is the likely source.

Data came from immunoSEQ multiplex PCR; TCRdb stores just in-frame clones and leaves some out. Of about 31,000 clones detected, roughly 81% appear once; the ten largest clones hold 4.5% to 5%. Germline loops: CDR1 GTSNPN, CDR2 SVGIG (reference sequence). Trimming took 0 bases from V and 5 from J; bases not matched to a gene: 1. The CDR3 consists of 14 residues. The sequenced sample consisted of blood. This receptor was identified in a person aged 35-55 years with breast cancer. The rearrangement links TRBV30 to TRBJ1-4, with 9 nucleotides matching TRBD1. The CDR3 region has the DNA TGTGCCTGGAGTGTACAGGGGGCGAATGAAAAACTGTTTTGT. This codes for CAWSVQGANEKLFC.